This section outlines one TCR beta chain sequence together with its context. Methods used by the authors: The authors estimated nucleated cell counts from reference gene primer amplification. Assay used: immunoSEQ multiplex PCR; TCRdb lists only in-frame clones, some missing. V, J and clone size are taken as reported in that table, and D and trimming were inferred from the DNA itself. Seen here are some 150,000 clones, around 86% observed once, and the top ten hold around 1.6%. Germline CDR1 and CDR2: SGHVS and FQNEAQ. The CDR3 consists of 15 residues. V dropped 5 bases and J dropped 7 bases, with 21 bases sitting between them. The data originate from a study of blood T cell repertoires in COVID-19. Looking at the study overall: The cDNA or gDNA used as material had been derived from T cells, B-cell-depleted T cells, or PBMCs.

Sequences were obtained from peripheral blood. J is TRBJ2-7 and V is TRBV7-8, with D maybe TRBD2 (6 bases). The clonotype comes from a human donor in a cohort sampled during active COVID-19. CDR3 bases: TGTGCCAGCAGCCCCCGGGACGGGGGAAGGTGGGAGCAGTACTTC. Translated: CASSPRDGGRWEQYF.